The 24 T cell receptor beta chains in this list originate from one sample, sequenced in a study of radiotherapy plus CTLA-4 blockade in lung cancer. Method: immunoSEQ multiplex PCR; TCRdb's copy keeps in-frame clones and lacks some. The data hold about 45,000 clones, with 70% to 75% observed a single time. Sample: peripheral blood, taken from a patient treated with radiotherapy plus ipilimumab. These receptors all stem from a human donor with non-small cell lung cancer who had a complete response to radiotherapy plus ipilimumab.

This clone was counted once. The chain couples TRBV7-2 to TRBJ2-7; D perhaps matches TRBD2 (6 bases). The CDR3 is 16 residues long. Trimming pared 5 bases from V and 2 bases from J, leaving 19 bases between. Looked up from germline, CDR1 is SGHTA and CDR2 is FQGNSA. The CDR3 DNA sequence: TGTGCCAGCAGCCTGACCGGGGGACTCCAAGCCTACGAGCAGTACTTC. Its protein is CASSLTGGLQAYEQYF.

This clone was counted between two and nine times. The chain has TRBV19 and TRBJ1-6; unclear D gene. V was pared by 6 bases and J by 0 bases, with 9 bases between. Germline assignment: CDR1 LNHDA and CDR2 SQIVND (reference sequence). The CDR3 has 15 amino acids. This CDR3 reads CASRYGRSYNSPLHF. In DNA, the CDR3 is TGTGCCAGTAGATATGGGCGCTCCTATAATTCACCCCTCCACTTT.

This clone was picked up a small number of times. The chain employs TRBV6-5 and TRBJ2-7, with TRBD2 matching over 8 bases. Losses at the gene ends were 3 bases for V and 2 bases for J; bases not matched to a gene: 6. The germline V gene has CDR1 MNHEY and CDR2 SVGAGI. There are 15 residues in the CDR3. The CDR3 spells CASSYQAGDTYEQYF. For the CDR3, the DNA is TGTGCCAGCAGTTATCAAGCGGGGGACACCTACGAGCAGTACTTC.

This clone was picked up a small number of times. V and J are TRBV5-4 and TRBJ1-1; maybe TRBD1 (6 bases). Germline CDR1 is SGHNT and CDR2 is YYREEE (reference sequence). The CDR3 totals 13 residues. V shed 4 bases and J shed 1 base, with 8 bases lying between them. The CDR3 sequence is CASSRTANTEAFF. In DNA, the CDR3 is TGTGCCAGCAGCCGGACAGCGAACACTGAAGCTTTCTTT.

CDR3 DNA sequence: TGTGCCAGCAGCTTAGGGACAGGGAGCAATCAGCCCCAGCATTTT. Its translation: CASSLGTGSNQPQHF. The chain combines TRBV7-2 with TRBJ1-5; 8 positions agree with TRBD1. This CDR3 spans 15 amino acids. CDR1 is SGHTA and CDR2 is FQGNSA in the germline V gene. V lost 1 base and J lost 1; bases outside the gene matches: 0.

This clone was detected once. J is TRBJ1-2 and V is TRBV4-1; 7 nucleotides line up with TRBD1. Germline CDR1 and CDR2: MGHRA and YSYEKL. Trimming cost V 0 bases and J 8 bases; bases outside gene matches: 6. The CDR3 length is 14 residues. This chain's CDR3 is CASSQDRQGTGYTF. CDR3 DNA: TGCGCCAGCAGCCAAGACCGACAGGGTACCGGCTACACCTTC.

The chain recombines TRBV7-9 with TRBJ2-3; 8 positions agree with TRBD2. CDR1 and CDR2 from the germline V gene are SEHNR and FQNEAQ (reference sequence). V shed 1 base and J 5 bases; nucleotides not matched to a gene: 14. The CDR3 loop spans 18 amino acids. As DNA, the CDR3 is TGTGCCAGCAGCTTAGAGAGGTCCCTACGGGGGGGCCAAGATACGCAGTATTTT. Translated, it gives CASSLERSLRGGQDTQYF.

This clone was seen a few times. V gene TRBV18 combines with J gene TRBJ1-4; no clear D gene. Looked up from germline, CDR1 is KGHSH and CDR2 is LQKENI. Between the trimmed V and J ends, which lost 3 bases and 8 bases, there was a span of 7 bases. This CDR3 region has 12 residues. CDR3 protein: CASSPEREKLFF. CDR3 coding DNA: TGTGCCAGCTCACCTGAGAGGGAAAAACTGTTTTTT.

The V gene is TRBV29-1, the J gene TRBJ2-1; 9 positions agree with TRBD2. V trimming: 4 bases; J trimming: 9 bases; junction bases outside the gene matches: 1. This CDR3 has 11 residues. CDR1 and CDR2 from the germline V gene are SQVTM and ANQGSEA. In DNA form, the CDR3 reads TGCAGCGTTGGGCGGGGGGGTGAGCAGTTCTTC. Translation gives CSVGRGGEQFF.

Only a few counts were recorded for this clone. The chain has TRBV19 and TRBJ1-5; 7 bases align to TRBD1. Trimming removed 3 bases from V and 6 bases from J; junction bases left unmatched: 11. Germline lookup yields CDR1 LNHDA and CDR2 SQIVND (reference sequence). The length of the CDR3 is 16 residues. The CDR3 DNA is TGTGCCAGTAGTATCCGACCCCAGAGGACAGGTCAGCCCCAGCATTTT. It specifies CASSIRPQRTGQPQHF.

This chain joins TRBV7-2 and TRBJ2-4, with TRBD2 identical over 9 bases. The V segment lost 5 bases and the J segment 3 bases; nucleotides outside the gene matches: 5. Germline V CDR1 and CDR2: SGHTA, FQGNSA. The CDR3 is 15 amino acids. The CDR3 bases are TGTGCCAGCAGCCGCGGGGGGGCTGGCAAAAACATTCAGTACTTC. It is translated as CASSRGGAGKNIQYF.

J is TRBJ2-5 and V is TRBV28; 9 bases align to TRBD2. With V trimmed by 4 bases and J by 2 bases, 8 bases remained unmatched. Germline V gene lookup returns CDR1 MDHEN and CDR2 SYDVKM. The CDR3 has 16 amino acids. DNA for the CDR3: TGTGCCAGCAGTTATTGGTTAGCGGGGGCACAAGAGACCCAGTACTTC. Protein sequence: CASSYWLAGAQETQYF.

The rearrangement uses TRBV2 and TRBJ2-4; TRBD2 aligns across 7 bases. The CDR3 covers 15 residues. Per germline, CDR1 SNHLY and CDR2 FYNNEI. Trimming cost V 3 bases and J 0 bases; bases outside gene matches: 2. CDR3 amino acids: CASSDGRGAKNIQYF. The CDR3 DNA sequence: TGTGCCAGCAGTGATGGGAGGGGAGCCAAAAACATTCAGTACTTC.

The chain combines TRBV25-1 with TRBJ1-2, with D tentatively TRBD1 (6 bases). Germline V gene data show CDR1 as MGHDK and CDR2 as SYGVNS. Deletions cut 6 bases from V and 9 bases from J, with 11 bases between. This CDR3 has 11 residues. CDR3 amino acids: CASSWDTSYTF. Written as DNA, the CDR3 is TGTGCCAGCAGCTGGGACACCAGCTACACCTTC.

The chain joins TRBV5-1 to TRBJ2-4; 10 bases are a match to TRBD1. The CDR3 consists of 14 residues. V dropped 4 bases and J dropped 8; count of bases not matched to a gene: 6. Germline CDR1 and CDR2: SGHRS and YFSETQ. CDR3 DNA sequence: TGCGCCAGCAGCCCCGGGACAGGGGATGACATTCAGTACTTC. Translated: CASSPGTGDDIQYF.

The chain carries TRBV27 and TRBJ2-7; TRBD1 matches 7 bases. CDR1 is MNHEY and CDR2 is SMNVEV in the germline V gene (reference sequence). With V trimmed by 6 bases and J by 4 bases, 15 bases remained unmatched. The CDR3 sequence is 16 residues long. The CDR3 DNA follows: TGTGCCAGCAGACCTGGACAGGCACGCCCCTTGTACGAGCAGTACTTC. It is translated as CASRPGQARPLYEQYF.

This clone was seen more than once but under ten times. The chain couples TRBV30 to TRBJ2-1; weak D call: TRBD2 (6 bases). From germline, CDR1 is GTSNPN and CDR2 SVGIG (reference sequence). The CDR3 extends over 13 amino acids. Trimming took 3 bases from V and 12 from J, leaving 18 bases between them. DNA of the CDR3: TGTGCCTGGAGCCTCGGGACTCCTGTCGGGCAGTTCTTC. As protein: CAWSLGTPVGQFF.

This CDR3 is CASSDYRTSLRTYEQFF. The CDR3, as DNA: TGTGCCAGCAGTGACTACAGGACCTCGCTAAGGACCTACGAGCAGTTCTTC. The chain recombines TRBV25-1 with TRBJ2-1, with a weak D call TRBD1 (5 bases). CDR3 length: 17 amino acids. The V end lost 3 bases, the J end lost 10 bases, and 25 bases lay between the germline ends. Per germline, CDR1 MGHDK and CDR2 SYGVNS.

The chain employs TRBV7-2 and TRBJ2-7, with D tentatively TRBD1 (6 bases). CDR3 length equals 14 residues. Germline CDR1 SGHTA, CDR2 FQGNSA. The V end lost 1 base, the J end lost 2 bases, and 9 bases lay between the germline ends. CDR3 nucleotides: TGTGCCAGCAGCTTAGAGAGGACAGCCTACGAGCAGTACTTC. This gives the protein CASSLERTAYEQYF.

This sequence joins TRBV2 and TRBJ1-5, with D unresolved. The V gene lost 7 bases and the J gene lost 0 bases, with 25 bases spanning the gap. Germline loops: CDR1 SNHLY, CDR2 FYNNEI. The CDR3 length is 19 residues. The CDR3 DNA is TGTGCCAGCATGAGGGAGCGACTCGGCGGAATTTATAGCAATCAGCCCCAGCATTTT. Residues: CASMRERLGGIYSNQPQHF.

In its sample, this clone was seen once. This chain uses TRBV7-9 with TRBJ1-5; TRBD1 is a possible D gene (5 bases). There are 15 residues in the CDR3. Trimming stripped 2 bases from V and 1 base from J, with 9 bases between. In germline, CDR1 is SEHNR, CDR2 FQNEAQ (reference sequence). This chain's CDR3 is CASSLLTESNQPQHF. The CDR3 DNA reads TGTGCCAGCAGCTTACTGACAGAAAGCAATCAGCCCCAGCATTTT.

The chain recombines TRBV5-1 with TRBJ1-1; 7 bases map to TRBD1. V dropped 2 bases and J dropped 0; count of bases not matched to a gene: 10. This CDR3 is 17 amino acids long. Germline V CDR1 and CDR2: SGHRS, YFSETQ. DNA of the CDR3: TGCGCCAGCAGCTTAACGACAGGGCAATTGGTGAACACTGAAGCTTTCTTT. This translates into CASSLTTGQLVNTEAFF. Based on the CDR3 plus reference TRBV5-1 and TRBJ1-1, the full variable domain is KAGVTQTPRYLIKTRGQQVTLSCSPISGHRSVSWYQQTPGQGLQFLFEYFSETQRNKGNFPGRFSGRQFSNSRSEMNVSTLELGDSALYLCASSLTTGQLVNTEAFFGQGTRLTVV.

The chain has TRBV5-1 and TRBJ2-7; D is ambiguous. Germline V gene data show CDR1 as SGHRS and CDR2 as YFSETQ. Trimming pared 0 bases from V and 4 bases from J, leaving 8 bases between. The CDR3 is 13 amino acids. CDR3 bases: TGCGCCAGCAGCTTGGCGTTGGAGTACGAGCAGTACTTC. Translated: CASSLALEYEQYF.

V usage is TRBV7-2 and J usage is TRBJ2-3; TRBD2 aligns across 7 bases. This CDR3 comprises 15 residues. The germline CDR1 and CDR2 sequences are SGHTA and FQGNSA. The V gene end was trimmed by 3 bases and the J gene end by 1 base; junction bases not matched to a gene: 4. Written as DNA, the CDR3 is TGTGCCAGCAGCTTGAGGGAGGGTGGCACAGATACGCAGTATTTT. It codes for CASSLREGGTDTQYF.